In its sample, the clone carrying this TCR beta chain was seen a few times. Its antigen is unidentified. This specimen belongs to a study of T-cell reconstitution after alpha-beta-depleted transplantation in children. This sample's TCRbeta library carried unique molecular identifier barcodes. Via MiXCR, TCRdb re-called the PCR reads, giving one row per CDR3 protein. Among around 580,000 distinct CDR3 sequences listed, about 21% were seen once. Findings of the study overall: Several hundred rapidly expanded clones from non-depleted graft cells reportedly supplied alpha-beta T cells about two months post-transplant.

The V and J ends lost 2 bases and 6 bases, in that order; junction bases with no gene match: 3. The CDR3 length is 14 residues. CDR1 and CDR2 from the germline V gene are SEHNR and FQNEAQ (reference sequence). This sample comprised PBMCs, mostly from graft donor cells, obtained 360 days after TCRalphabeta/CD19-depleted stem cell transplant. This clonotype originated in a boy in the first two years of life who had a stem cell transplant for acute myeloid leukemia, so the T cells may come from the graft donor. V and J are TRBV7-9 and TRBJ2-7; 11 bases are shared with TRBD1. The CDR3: CASSLWDRGFEQYF. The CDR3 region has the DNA TGTGCCAGCAGCTTATGGGACAGGGGGTTCGAGCAGTACTTC.